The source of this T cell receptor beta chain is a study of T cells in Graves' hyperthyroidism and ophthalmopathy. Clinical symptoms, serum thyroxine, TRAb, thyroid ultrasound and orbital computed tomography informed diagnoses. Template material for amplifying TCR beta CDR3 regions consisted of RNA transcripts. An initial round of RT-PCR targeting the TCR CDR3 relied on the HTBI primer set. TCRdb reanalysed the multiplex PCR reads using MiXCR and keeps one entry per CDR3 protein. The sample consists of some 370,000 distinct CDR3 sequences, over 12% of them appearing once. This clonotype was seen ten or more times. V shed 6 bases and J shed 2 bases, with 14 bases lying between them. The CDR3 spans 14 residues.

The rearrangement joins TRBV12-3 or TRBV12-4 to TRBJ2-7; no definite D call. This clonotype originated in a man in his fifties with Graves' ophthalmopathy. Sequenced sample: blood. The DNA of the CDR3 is TGTGCCAGCAGGAGACTTGATCCCACCTACGAGCAGTACTTC. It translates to CASRRLDPTYEQYF.